The rows below give T cell receptor beta chains drawn from one sample of a study of T cells in Graves' hyperthyroidism and ophthalmopathy. One entry per CDR3 protein, called by TCRdb with MiXCR from the multiplex PCR reads. The sample includes roughly 580,000 distinct CDR3 sequences, over 11% of them seen just once. Sequenced: blood. These receptors all come from a woman aged 25 to 39 with Graves' hyperthyroidism that later progressed to Graves' ophthalmopathy. CDR3s include the opening cysteine and the closing phenylalanine or tryptophan. The order of the fields is V gene, clone size, J gene, CDR3 protein. Only part of the rows carry a size: once, few, many, or a class if the clone is expanded.

TRBV10-1	NA	TRBJ2-3	CASSDHRDTQYF
TRBV20-1	many	TRBJ2-7	CSPSPASGRAYEQYF
TRBV27	many	TRBJ1-2	CASSSTGFGYGYTF
TRBV20-1	few	TRBJ2-1	CSARVPGLAGGSPEQFF
TRBV12-3/TRBV12-4	few	TRBJ1-4	CASSLMDSPGQQKLFF
TRBV18	many	TRBJ1-5	CASSPLGYQPQHF
TRBV9	NA	TRBJ2-1	CASSVVGQSYNEQFF
TRBV12-5	few	TRBJ2-1	CASRLTHEQFF
TRBV28	few	TRBJ2-1	CASKRSVLAGFDEQFF
TRBV12-5	NA	TRBJ1-1	CASGLFMAWNTEAFF
TRBV6-2/TRBV6-3	many	TRBJ1-5	CASSYPSPGGNSNQPQHF
TRBV30	many	TRBJ2-3	CAWGQGATDTQYF
TRBV24-1	many	TRBJ2-7	CATSEGVSDEQYF
TRBV6-2/TRBV6-3	many	TRBJ2-7	CASRLPSGTFHEQYF
TRBV9	few	TRBJ1-1	CASSPVIRSAGLNTEAFF
TRBV6-4	NA	TRBJ2-1	CASSDSLLAEQFF
TRBV29-1	many	TRBJ1-2	CSVDPPTGYGYTF
TRBV6-5	NA	TRBJ2-7	CASTSRYEQYF
TRBV7-2	NA	TRBJ2-4	CASSSSGTNIQYF
TRBV5-6	many	TRBJ2-2	CASSRFGERSGTGELFF
TRBV13	few	TRBJ2-2	CASSTERDLKPGELFF
TRBV29-1	many	TRBJ1-1	CSVAQPTGLNTEAFF
TRBV6-1	NA	TRBJ2-5	CASRGSGTGLRETQYF
TRBV3-1	many	TRBJ1-4	CASSGGSLEEKLFF
TRBV5-1	many	TRBJ1-2	CASSWGDRDNYGYTF
TRBV7-8	NA	TRBJ2-7	CASSSPNRWTSYEQYF
TRBV12-3/TRBV12-4	NA	TRBJ1-6	CASSLTRTGALVNSPLHF
TRBV6-1	few	TRBJ1-6	CASSSHFRERVDNSPLHF
TRBV29-1	few	TRBJ1-2	CSATGTGNYGYTF
TRBV28	medium-sized	TRBJ1-2	CASSWGGPSNYGYTF
TRBV27	NA	TRBJ2-7	CASSLTPGAYEQYF
TRBV30	NA	TRBJ2-7	CAWSVGTLEQYF
TRBV18	NA	TRBJ2-6	CASSPSAGTNVLTF
TRBV28	once	TRBJ1-5	CASSPGTDLPPPQHF
TRBV4-3	few	TRBJ1-1	CASSQFRGSTKAFF
TRBV5-6	many	TRBJ2-5	CASSLGGIEYF
TRBV11-3	many	TRBJ2-1	CASSPASSAYNEQFF
TRBV5-1	NA	TRBJ2-7	CASSLAGNTYEQYF
TRBV19	many	TRBJ1-2	CASSKGPALNYGYTF
TRBV5-1	many	TRBJ2-3	CASPILTSVRTDTQYF
TRBV7-8	many	TRBJ2-1	CASSLSGMSHNEQFF
TRBV5-1	NA	TRBJ2-2	CASRRGVDTGELFF
TRBV6-5	few	TRBJ2-1	CASSNWGYNEQFF
TRBV20-1	NA	TRBJ2-1	CSARDPRRETNEQFF
TRBV24-1	many	TRBJ2-1	CATSASTEQFF
TRBV9	NA	TRBJ1-1	CASSPRRMNTEAFF
TRBV9	few	TRBJ1-1	CASSAHYGNTEAFF
TRBV5-1	many	TRBJ1-1	CASSLPSFRDRGQGTEAFF